This T cell receptor (beta chain) originates from a study of blood T cell repertoires in COVID-19 (dated by TCRdb to 2020 to 2021). Broadly, across the study: The collaborator samples originated in the United States, Italy and Spain and spanned the acute and convalescent phases of COVID-19. The material from the prospective study consisted of cDNA or gDNA derived from T cells, B-cell-depleted T cells, or PBMCs. The dataset comprised deeply sampled blood TCRbeta repertoires from subjects exposed to, actively infected with, or recovered from COVID-19. The repertoires were released in a freely available public database intended as a resource for research on the immune response to SARS-CoV-2. Samples were obtained from the ongoing ImmuneRACE study (first 160 participants) and from 1,200 or so subjects provided by 6 global collaborators. The sample metadata nearly always contained a de-identified subject ID, COVID-19 status, age in years and sex. HLA class I and class II types, where available, came from metadata supplied by the sample provider rather than from assay-based typing.

This clone has just a few counts. This clone's antigen is unknown. It has no much larger one-base neighbor in the sample; base qualities were not kept. Whole blood was collected in K2EDTA tubes by collaborating institutions according to the institutions' own protocols. For TCRbeta analysis, collaborator samples were shipped as frozen whole blood, as isolated PBMCs, or as DNA extracted from either sample type. TCRbeta CDR3 regions were amplified from genomic DNA by means of the immunoSEQ Assay, a bias-controlled multiplex PCR. In the authors' own workflow: The number of nucleated cells in each sample was estimated by amplification of reference gene primers within the assay. Sequence reads were collapsed and filtered to measure the absolute abundance of every unique TCRbeta CDR3 rearrangement. For each sample, productive Simpson clonality was calculated as the square root of Simpson's diversity index over productive rearrangements. In its TCRdb copy, this immuneACCESS table keeps in-frame sequences only and misses some clones. Where compared with another copy, unresolved V genes explain less than half of these, and the others have no known cause. The V and J calls and clone size are taken from that table; D and trimming were inferred from the DNA. Present in this sample are 150,000 to 200,000 clones, 75% to 90% of which were seen just once. Under 9.5% of the sample is in the top ten clones.

Broader findings and caveats from the paper: Clinical and demographic metadata were provided uncurated, with the amount varying by source and participant.

This receptor was identified in a woman in her fifties or sixties with acute or convalescent COVID-19. Sample: peripheral blood.

The CDR3 sequence is CASSYRDSNTEAFF. The nucleotides read TGTGCCAGCAGTTACCGGGACAGCAACACTGAAGCTTTCTTT. The chain couples TRBV6-5 to TRBJ1-1, with 7 bases in between that match TRBD1. Unmatched junction bases come to 2, with V trimmed by 2 bases and J by 2 bases. CDR1 MNHEY and CDR2 SVGAGI were looked up in the germline V gene. From cysteine to phenylalanine, the CDR3 is 14 amino acids long. The sequence is cut down to CDR3 DNA, 42 bases in frame from base 1.